The 20 T cell receptor beta chains below all came from one sample that was sequenced in a study of T cell repertoires in cytomegalovirus infection. Each CDR3 protein is one row after TCRdb ran MiXCR on the reads. The sample shows a few hundred thousand distinct CDR3 sequences, 30% to 40% of them seen only once. These receptors' targets are unknown. Sequencing was performed on cultured PBMCs, taken from culture after CMV antigen stimulation. The receptors derive from a human donor in good health (CMV status not recorded). Some clones in this sample may be carry-over from other donors' samples.

This clonotype was seen once. The chain employs TRBV20-1 and TRBJ2-1, with 11 bases matching TRBD2. V gave up 5 bases and J gave up 4 bases; unmatched junction bases: 10. This CDR3 region has 16 residues. From germline, CDR1 is DFQATT and CDR2 SNEGSKA (reference sequence). CDR3 protein: CSALQLSGRGYNEQFF. CDR3 sequence (DNA): TGCAGTGCTTTACAACTTAGCGGGAGGGGATACAATGAGCAGTTCTTC.

Many counts were recorded for this clonotype. The rearrangement joins TRBV7-2 to TRBJ1-1; 8 bases fit TRBD1. The V gene's germline CDR1 is SGHTA and CDR2 FQGNSA. Trimming removed 5 bases from V and 5 bases from J; junction bases left unmatched: 10. The CDR3 extends over 15 amino acids. CDR3 protein: CASSTLGQGWTEAFF. The CDR3 DNA is TGTGCCAGCAGCACACTAGGACAGGGATGGACTGAAGCTTTCTTT.

The chain recombines TRBV6-2 or TRBV6-3 with TRBJ2-1, with D unresolved. From germline, CDR1 is MNHEY and CDR2 SVGEGT. This CDR3 has 12 amino acids. Trimming stripped 4 bases from V and 5 bases from J, with 6 bases between. The CDR3: CASSLVHNEQFF. The CDR3 coding sequence is TGTGCCAGCAGTTTGGTTCACAATGAGCAGTTCTTC.

This clonotype occurred a few times. This chain links TRBV10-3 with TRBJ2-5; D call uncertain. The V end was cut by 3 bases, the J end by 5 bases, with 13 bases between. The CDR3 extends over 14 amino acids. The germline gives CDR1 ENHRY, CDR2 SYGVKD. The CDR3 sequence is CAISEFGQQETQYF. The CDR3 DNA sequence: TGTGCCATCAGTGAATTCGGGCAGCAGGAGACCCAGTACTTC.

V gene TRBV6-1 combines with J gene TRBJ1-1; a weak D match, TRBD1 (5 bases). The CDR3 totals 14 residues. Trimming stripped 5 bases from V and 6 bases from J, with 16 bases between. CDR1 MNHNS and CDR2 SASEGT come from the germline V gene. The CDR3 reads CASSFSSGVAEAFF. Written as DNA, the CDR3 is TGTGCCAGCAGTTTCTCATCGGGGGTGGCTGAAGCTTTCTTT.

This clonotype was seen a few times. The rearrangement uses TRBV28 and TRBJ2-7; 7 bases are a match to TRBD2. The germline V gene encodes CDR1 MDHEN and CDR2 SYDVKM. V trimming: 0 bases; J trimming: 3 bases; junction bases outside the gene matches: 2. The CDR3 loop spans 14 amino acids. The CDR3 region is CASSLWREYYEQYF. DNA for the CDR3: TGTGCCAGCAGTTTATGGCGGGAGTACTACGAGCAGTACTTC.

V usage is TRBV30 and J usage is TRBJ1-1; no reliable D call. The CDR3 spans 13 residues. The germline gives CDR1 GTSNPN, CDR2 SVGIG (reference sequence). V lost 0 bases to trimming and J lost 0 bases, with 5 bases between them. The CDR3: CAWSVTLNTEAFF. As DNA, the CDR3 is TGTGCCTGGAGTGTTACCTTGAACACTGAAGCTTTCTTT.

This clonotype was picked up a small number of times. This sequence joins TRBV10-3 and TRBJ1-3, with a possible D match to TRBD1 (6 bases). Trimming shortened V by 6 bases and J by 0 bases, and 12 bases separated the two germline ends. Germline-derived CDR1 and CDR2 are ENHRY and SYGVKD. This CDR3 has 15 amino acids. CDR3 DNA: TGTGCCATCAGCGCAGGGGAAAGCTCTGGAAACACCATATATTTT. This sequence encodes CAISAGESSGNTIYF.

This chain links TRBV7-9 with TRBJ1-5; 7 nucleotides match TRBD1. J gave up 0 bases and V 5 bases, and 7 bases lay outside the gene matches. The germline CDR1 and CDR2 sequences are SEHNR and FQNEAQ (reference sequence). The CDR3 consists of 16 residues. The CDR3 region is CASSPRAGGSNQPQHF. CDR3 bases: TGTGCCAGCAGCCCCCGGGCAGGGGGTAGCAATCAGCCCCAGCATTTT.

The V and J genes are TRBV4-3 and TRBJ2-5, with 7 positions matching TRBD2. The CDR3 loop spans 15 amino acids. Germline CDR1 reads LGHNA; CDR2 reads YSLEER. Trimming took 1 base from V and 1 from J; bases not matched to a gene: 3. CDR3 nucleotide sequence: TGCGCCAGCAGCCAAGGAAGCGGGATCCAAGAGACCCAGTACTTC. Its translation is CASSQGSGIQETQYF.

This clonotype appeared many times. V gene TRBV24-1 combines with J gene TRBJ2-7; 7 positions match TRBD1. Germline V gives CDR1 KGHDR, CDR2 SFDVKD. V lost 3 bases and J lost 4; bases outside the gene matches: 11. The CDR3 loop spans 16 amino acids. Written as DNA, the CDR3 is TGTGCCACCAGTGATGGAATTCCGGGACAGTATTACGAGCAGTACTTC. Translation: CATSDGIPGQYYEQYF.

The chain combines TRBV28 with TRBJ2-5; a weak D match, TRBD2 (6 bases). V lost 2 bases, J lost 1 base, and 14 bases lay in between. The germline CDR1 and CDR2 sequences are MDHEN and SYDVKM. The CDR3 loop spans 16 amino acids. The CDR3 here is CASSLPLWRGQETQYF. The CDR3 DNA follows: TGTGCCAGCAGTTTACCCCTTTGGCGGGGCCAAGAGACCCAGTACTTC.

The chain combines TRBV6-2 or TRBV6-3 with TRBJ2-7; 10 bases are a match to TRBD2. The CDR3 extends over 13 amino acids. From germline, CDR1 is MNHEY and CDR2 SVGEGT. The V and J ends lost 7 bases and 0 bases, in that order; junction bases with no gene match: 0. CDR3 amino acids: CASTSGSSYEQYF. The CDR3 coding sequence is TGTGCCAGCACTAGCGGGAGCTCCTACGAGCAGTACTTC.

The rearrangement joins TRBV19 to TRBJ2-7; D gene ambiguous. The CDR3 spans 12 residues. V was clipped by 7 bases and J by 2 bases, with 9 bases between them. CDR1 is LNHDA and CDR2 is SQIVND in the germline V gene (reference sequence). The CDR3 bases are TGTGCCAGTAACAAGCTTACCTACGAGCAGTACGTC. Protein product: CASNKLTYEQYV.

This clonotype turned up a few times. The chain carries TRBV7-2 and TRBJ2-2, with 12 bases aligning to TRBD1. With V trimmed by 5 bases and J by 4 bases, 5 bases remained unmatched. Germline V gene sequence: CDR1 SGHTA, CDR2 FQGNSA. There are 16 residues in the CDR3. This CDR3 reads CASSLRDRGPTGELFF. CDR3 sequence (DNA): TGTGCCAGCAGCCTCCGGGACAGGGGGCCCACCGGGGAGCTGTTTTTT.

The rearrangement uses TRBV27 and TRBJ2-2; 13 bases match TRBD2. The junction had 7 bases not matched to a gene; V was cut back by 5 bases and J by 7 bases. The CDR3 extends over 16 amino acids. From germline, CDR1 is MNHEY and CDR2 SMNVEV (reference sequence). The CDR3 DNA sequence: TGTGCCAGCAGTCCTTGGACTAGCGGGAGTTTCGGGGAGCTGTTTTTT. Translation gives CASSPWTSGSFGELFF.

Only a few counts were recorded for this clonotype. The rearrangement joins TRBV6-5 to TRBJ1-2; 8 nucleotides align to TRBD1. The CDR3 contains 14 residues. Germline V gene sequence: CDR1 MNHEY, CDR2 SVGAGI. The V segment lost 1 base and the J segment 4 bases; nucleotides outside the gene matches: 2. DNA of the CDR3: TGTGCCAGCAGTTACTTCGGACAGGGCTATGGCTACACCTTC. Encoded protein: CASSYFGQGYGYTF.

This clonotype showed up just a few times. The genes are TRBV7-2 and TRBJ2-3; the match to TRBD2 covers 8 bases. Germline V gene lookup returns CDR1 SGHTA and CDR2 FQGNSA. The CDR3 is made up of 15 amino acids. The junction had 6 bases not matched to a gene; V was cut back by 5 bases and J by 2 bases. CDR3 in amino acids: CASSLISGNTDTQYF. For the CDR3, the DNA is TGTGCCAGCAGCCTAATTAGCGGGAACACAGATACGCAGTATTTT.

The V call is TRBV10-3, the J call TRBJ1-2; D is uncertain. This CDR3 has 14 residues. The V end was cut by 5 bases, the J end by 3 bases, with 13 bases between. Germline assignment: CDR1 ENHRY and CDR2 SYGVKD. DNA for the CDR3: TGTGCCATCAGTAGGGCCCTAGGAGACTATGGCTACACCTTC. It encodes CAISRALGDYGYTF.

The table lists this clonotype with a few counts. V is TRBV11-3 and J is TRBJ2-2; no clear D. The V gene's germline CDR1 is SGHNT and CDR2 YENEEA. Between the trimmed V and J ends, which lost 2 bases and 5 bases, there was a span of 6 bases. The CDR3 runs 13 residues. CDR3 residues: CASSLLPTGELFF. The CDR3 DNA is TGTGCCAGCAGCTTACTCCCTACCGGGGAGCTGTTTTTT. Full variable domain (remainder filled in from reference TRBV11-3 and TRBJ2-2): EAGVVQSPRYKIIEKKQPVAFWCNPISGHNTLYWYLQNLGQGPELLIRYENEEAVDDSQLPKDRFSAERLKGVDSTLKIQPAELGDSAVYLCASSLLPTGELFFGEGSRLTVL.